The T cell receptor (beta chain) under discussion was sequenced for a study of shared clonotypes between healthy human individuals. About the study: A donor's plate count was three for CD4 naive and three for CD4 memory; CD8 naive had two and CD8 memory one. Broader study findings: Around 5% was the fraction of naive CD4 clonotypes found shared across several donors.

As originally analysed: Filtering of immunoSEQ junctional sequences could not match full-length read filtering. Libraries were prepared by immunoSEQ multiplex PCR; TCRdb keeps only in-frame clonotypes and omits some of them. Clone size and V and J calls were adopted from that table, with D and trimming inferred from the DNA. The sample yields more than 2 million clones, approximately 96% seen once. CDR3 size: 14 residues. V dropped 2 bases and J dropped 7 bases, with 9 bases sitting between them. Germline V gene sequence: CDR1 KGHSH, CDR2 LQKENI. Donors were healthy HIV-negative adults without recently reported acute infections or vaccinations. A note on this clone: The antigen remains unidentified.

This clonotype originated in a young man in good health. The sample was naive CD4+ T cells sorted from blood. Sample subset: CD45RA+ positively selected. The chain recombines TRBV18 with TRBJ1-6; D remains unclear. The CDR3 coding sequence is TGTGCCAGCTCACCAAAGGATACCAATTCACCCCTCCACTTT. Its translation: CASSPKDTNSPLHF. Full variable domain (remainder filled in from reference TRBV18 and TRBJ1-6): NAGVMQNPRHLVRRRGQEARLRCSPMKGHSHVYWYRQLPEEGLKFMVYLQKENIIDESGMPKERFSAEFPKEGPSILRIQQVVRGDSAAYFCASSPKDTNSPLHFGNGTRLTVT.